Only a few counts were recorded for the clone carrying this T cell receptor beta chain. Its cognate antigen is unknown. The data were obtained in a study of vaccination effects on CD4 cells after COVID-19. In the ViraFEST assay, antigen-specific CD4+ clonotypes were identified by expansion after peptide-pool stimulation. Researchers isolated CD4+ T cells once 9 to 11 days of culture had elapsed. Participants were given two doses of BNT162b2 or mRNA-1273 vaccine. The vaccine recipients had no prior SARS-CoV-2 infection, with negative nucleocapsid antibodies. Wells of around 2 million PBMC each were grown with 9.5 to 10 IU/ml IL-2 and about 9.7 ug/ml peptides. The authors replaced half the medium with IL-2 medium on days 3 and 7. Germline V gene lookup returns CDR1 MDHEN and CDR2 SYDVKM. V shed 6 bases and J 2 bases; nucleotides not matched to a gene: 6. The CDR3 contains 15 residues. Clones were read by immunoSEQ multiplex PCR, and TCRdb kept only the in-frame ones, dropping some. Seen here are some 25,000 clones, roughly 80% observed once, and the top ten hold 7.8%.

The receptor was derived from a human donor who received a COVID-19 vaccine. The genes are TRBV28 and TRBJ2-1; 8 positions match TRBD1. The specimen comprised CD4+ T cells from PBMCs cultured with SARS-CoV-2 spike peptides, sampled after COVID-19 vaccination. The DNA for the CDR3 is TGTGCCAGCAGCACACAGGGGGTGCCCTACAATGAGCAGTTCTTC. Amino acid sequence: CASSTQGVPYNEQFF. Together with reference TRBV28 and TRBJ2-1, the CDR3 gives the full variable domain: DVKVTQSSRYLVKRTGEKVFLECVQDMDHENMFWYRQDPGLGLRLIYFSYDVKMKEKGDIPEGYSVSREKKERFSLILESASTNQTSMYLCASSTQGVPYNEQFFGPGTRLTVL.